These 29 T cell receptor beta chains came from one sample sequenced in a study of human T cells and chemical hapten exposure. TCRdb re-analysed the RACE reads in MiXCR, keeping a single row per CDR3 protein. This table holds 210,000 or so distinct CDR3 sequences, under 30% found once. Regarding time point: patch test 3, about 24 weeks after DPC sensitization. Treatment denoted: therapeutic diphenylcyclopropenone sensitization with weekly scalp DPC. Material: whole blood, obtained in connection with sensitization to the hapten diphenylcyclopropenone (DPC). These receptors came from a woman in her forties with alopecia areata. Some clones in this sample may be carry-over from other donors' samples.

This chain connects TRBV21-1 to TRBJ2-7; no DNA check was done on the table's D call, TRBD1. TRBV21-1 is a known pseudogene. This CDR3 has 15 amino acids. The CDR3 is CASSKLTWTPYEQYF. As DNA, the CDR3 is TGTGCCAGCAGCAAATTGACCTGGACACCGTACGAGCAGTACTTC.

The V call is TRBV6-5, the J call TRBJ2-7; possibly TRBD1 for D (6 bases). CDR1 is MNHEY, CDR2 SVGAGI, per germline. The CDR3 has 13 residues. Trimming pared 7 bases from V and 2 bases from J, leaving 12 bases between. CDR3 sequence (DNA): TGTGCCAGCACTGGGGGCAGAACCTACGAGCAGTACTTC. This gives the protein CASTGGRTYEQYF.

This clonotype was counted a few times. V usage is TRBV29-1 and J usage is TRBJ2-3, with TRBD2 identical over 8 bases. Trimming removed 2 bases from V and 4 bases from J; junction bases left unmatched: 8. The CDR3 length is 15 residues. Per germline, CDR1 SQVTM and CDR2 ANQGSEA. In DNA, the CDR3 is TGCAGCGTTGAACGCAGCGGGAGTCGCTCAGATACGCAGTATTTT. Its translation is CSVERSGSRSDTQYF.

To note about this clonotype: This CDR3 fails to terminate in the conserved phenylalanine or tryptophan, so it likely reflects a read error. The DNA is omitted, as the CDR3 cannot be located on it reliably, and the CDR3 follows TCRdb's listing. The CDR3 loop is CASSVQGQLTFD. The chain employs TRBV2 and TRBJ2-1; the table's D call, TRBD1, was not checked against the DNA. The CDR3 totals 12 residues, both ends included. The germline gives CDR1 SNHLY, CDR2 FYNNEI.

This clonotype was observed a handful of times. V and J are TRBV5-4 and TRBJ1-2, with D tentatively TRBD1 (5 bases). This CDR3 contains 14 residues. Germline V CDR1 and CDR2: SGHNT, YYREEE (reference sequence). V lost 4 bases to trimming and J lost 4 bases, with 14 bases between them. In DNA, the CDR3 is TGTGCCAGCAGCCAGGGACCGCCCAGCTATGGCTACACCTTC. The encoded protein is CASSQGPPSYGYTF. Looking up the rest from reference TRBV5-4 and TRBJ1-2 gives the full variable domain: ETGVTQSPTHLIKTRGQQVTLRCSSQSGHNTVSWYQQALGQGPQFIFQYYREEENGRGNFPPRFSGLQFPNYSSELNVNALELDDSALYLCASSQGPPSYGYTFGSGTRLTVV.

This rearrangement joins TRBV10-2 to TRBJ2-7, with D unresolved. V lost 2 bases to trimming and J lost 7 bases, with 9 bases between them. Germline CDR1 and CDR2: WSHSY and SAAADI. CDR3 length: 12 residues. This CDR3 reads CASSEDRTEQYF. DNA of the CDR3: TGCGCCAGCAGTGAGGACCGGACGGAGCAGTACTTC.

In its sample, this clonotype was seen a few times. The gene calls are TRBV3-1 and TRBJ2-6; a possible D gene is TRBD1 (6 bases). Germline values: CDR1 LGHDT, CDR2 YNNKEL (reference sequence). The CDR3 extends over 19 amino acids. Between the trimmed V and J ends, which lost 0 bases and 4 bases, there was a span of 19 bases. The CDR3 sequence is CASSQDPRTYRAGANVLTF. The CDR3 DNA reads TGTGCCAGCAGCCAAGACCCAAGAACATACAGGGCCGGGGCCAACGTCCTGACTTTC.

V and J are TRBV28 and TRBJ1-6; D remains unclear. The CDR3 length is 13 residues. CDR1 is MDHEN and CDR2 is SYDVKM in the germline V gene. The V gene lost 2 bases and the J gene lost 10 bases, with 9 bases spanning the gap. CDR3 region: CASSLASDSPLHF. The DNA for the CDR3 is TGTGCCAGCAGTTTAGCGTCTGACTCACCCCTCCACTTT.

The chain employs TRBV28 and TRBJ1-5; maybe TRBD1 (5 bases). Trimming shortened V by 6 bases and J by 5 bases, and 20 bases separated the two germline ends. CDR1 MDHEN and CDR2 SYDVKM come from the germline V gene. The CDR3 extends over 16 amino acids. The CDR3 coding sequence is TGTGCCAGCAGAAGCGACACGAGGGGTAGGTATCAGCCCCAGCATTTT. Its protein product is CASRSDTRGRYQPQHF.

Only a few counts were recorded for this clonotype. The rearrangement links TRBV10-3 to TRBJ1-3; D is uncertain. V shed 2 bases and J shed 2 bases, with 4 bases lying between them. The V gene's germline CDR1 is ENHRY and CDR2 SYGVKD. The CDR3 totals 13 residues. CDR3 amino acids: CAISEPAGNTIYF. The DNA for the CDR3 is TGTGCCATCAGTGAGCCAGCTGGAAACACCATATATTTT.

The CDR3 loop is CASSLDSSGSNTQYF. Here the CDR3 DNA reads TGTGCCAGCAGCTTAGATTCTAGCGGGAGTAATACGCAGTATTTT. V gene TRBV7-2 combines with J gene TRBJ2-3, with TRBD2 matching over 10 bases. CDR1 SGHTA and CDR2 FQGNSA come from the germline V gene. With 1 base clipped from V and 7 bases from J, the junction kept 5 bases outside the gene matches. The CDR3 runs to 15 residues.

The chain employs TRBV27 and TRBJ2-1; a possible D gene is TRBD2 (6 bases). The CDR3 covers 12 residues. CDR1 is MNHEY and CDR2 is SMNVEV in the germline V gene (reference sequence). V lost 7 bases and J lost 15, with 19 bases in between. The CDR3 coding sequence is TGTGCCAGCACTCCTTTGGGGGGTAGCTGGTTCTTC. It yields the protein CASTPLGGSWFF.

The sample holds a few counts of this clonotype. This chain links TRBV15 with TRBJ1-1, with D possibly matching TRBD1 (5 bases). Looked up from germline, CDR1 is LNHNV and CDR2 is YYDKDF (reference sequence). The CDR3 covers 15 residues. V was cut by 1 base and J by 0 bases, with 9 bases left in between. The CDR3 DNA reads as TGTGCCACCAGCAGAGGACGGGGCCTGAACACTGAAGCTTTCTTT. Amino acids: CATSRGRGLNTEAFF.

The chain is built from TRBV5-1 and TRBJ2-1; 10 bases line up with TRBD2. After removal of 2 bases from V and 9 bases from J, the junction contained 8 bases not matched to a gene. The CDR3 extends over 15 amino acids. Germline V lookup: CDR1 SGHRS, CDR2 YFSETQ. The CDR3, as DNA: TGCGCCAGCAGCTTAGGCCTAGCGGGAGAAGGTGAGCAGTTCTTC. This codes for CASSLGLAGEGEQFF.

The V gene is TRBV20-1, the J gene TRBJ2-7, with TRBD2 matching 8 bases. The trim removed 5 bases at V and 3 bases at J, leaving 9 bases unmatched. Germline CDR1 and CDR2: DFQATT and SNEGSKA (reference sequence). This CDR3 region has 14 residues. CDR3 nucleotides: TGCAGTGCTCAATCTCCGGGGGGGTACTACGAGCAGTACTTC. Its protein product is CSAQSPGGYYEQYF.

The chain's CDR3 is CASSHTSGNTGELFF. The CDR3 bases are TGTGCCAGCAGCCACACTAGCGGGAACACCGGGGAGCTGTTTTTT. The genes are TRBV7-9 and TRBJ2-2, with 8 bases aligning to TRBD2. The CDR3 is 15 residues long. Germline V gene data show CDR1 as SEHNR and CDR2 as FQNEAQ (reference sequence). The V segment lost 5 bases and the J segment 1 base; nucleotides outside the gene matches: 3.

In this sample, this clonotype turned up a few times. V and J are TRBV19 and TRBJ1-5; D is possibly TRBD1 (6 bases). Germline CDR1 is LNHDA and CDR2 is SQIVND (reference sequence). This CDR3 has 15 amino acids. V was pared by 7 bases and J by 3 bases, with 16 bases between. The CDR3 bases are TGTGCCAGTAACCCACTAGGGGGGGTCAATCAGCCCCAGCATTTT. Its protein product is CASNPLGGVNQPQHF. The whole variable domain, filled in from reference TRBV19 and TRBJ1-5, reads DGGITQSPKYLFRKEGQNVTLSCEQNLNHDAMYWYRQDPGQGLRLIYYSQIVNDFQKGDIAEGYSVSREKKESFPLTVTSAQKNPTAFYLCASNPLGGVNQPQHFGDGTRLSIL.

This clonotype was found a few times. The rearrangement links TRBV6-5 to TRBJ1-2; the D is unclear. The CDR3 runs to 13 residues. Trimming removed 4 bases at V and 4 bases at J, with 10 bases between. Looked up from germline, CDR1 is MNHEY and CDR2 is SVGAGI. CDR3 sequence: CASSFGSSYGYTF. The CDR3 region has the DNA TGTGCCAGCAGTTTCGGGAGTTCCTATGGCTACACCTTC.

The rearrangement uses TRBV20-1 and TRBJ2-5; possibly TRBD1 for D (6 bases). Germline V gives CDR1 DFQATT, CDR2 SNEGSKA (reference sequence). Trimming removed 6 bases from V and 4 bases from J, with 21 bases in between. This CDR3 has 15 residues. The CDR3 coding sequence is TGCAGTGCGCTAGGGGGACGGAAGGTCCCAGAGACCCAGTACTTC. Residues: CSALGGRKVPETQYF.

This clonotype was seen a few times. V is TRBV29-1 and J is TRBJ2-3; 9 bases match TRBD1. The V gene's germline CDR1 is SQVTM and CDR2 ANQGSEA. CDR3 length: 14 residues. With V trimmed by 4 bases and J by 2 bases, 4 bases remained unmatched. The CDR3 sequence is CSVAGTGNTDTQYF. The DNA for the CDR3 is TGCAGCGTTGCCGGGACAGGGAACACAGATACGCAGTATTTT.

This clonotype was seen only a few times. The rearrangement joins TRBV7-2 to TRBJ2-5, with D possibly being TRBD2 (5 bases). V lost 6 bases and J 2 bases, leaving 13 bases between the germline ends. The V gene's germline CDR1 is SGHTA and CDR2 FQGNSA. This CDR3 spans 14 amino acids. In DNA form, the CDR3 reads TGTGCCAGCAGTTCCAACCGGGGACAAGAGACCCAGTACTTC. Translating it yields CASSSNRGQETQYF.

This clonotype appeared a few times. The rearrangement uses TRBV20-1 and TRBJ2-3; the D gene could be TRBD1 or TRBD2 (7 bases each). CDR1 is DFQATT, CDR2 SNEGSKA, per germline (reference sequence). The CDR3 covers 12 residues. CDR3 nucleotides: TGCAGGGTCCAGGGGGGGACAGATACGCAGTATTTT. It specifies CRVQGGTDTQYF.

The chain recombines TRBV10-3 with TRBJ2-1, with 8 positions matching TRBD1. J lost 9 bases, V lost 2 bases, and 9 bases had no gene match. CDR3 length: 15 amino acids. Germline V CDR1 and CDR2: ENHRY, SYGVKD. CDR3: CAISEGQGRGIEQFF. In nucleotides, the CDR3 is TGTGCCATCAGTGAGGGACAGGGAAGGGGGATTGAGCAGTTCTTC.

The chain employs TRBV28 and TRBJ2-7; D gene unclear. The CDR3 has 12 amino acids. V was pared by 4 bases and J by 7 bases, with 11 bases between. Looked up from germline, CDR1 is MDHEN and CDR2 is SYDVKM. CDR3 in DNA: TGTGCCAGCAGTTGGAAGGTTGGGGAGCAGTACTTC. It encodes CASSWKVGEQYF.

This clonotype was recorded many times. This chain joins TRBV20-1 and TRBJ2-6, with no clear D. CDR3 length: 15 residues. Looked up from germline, CDR1 is DFQATT and CDR2 is SNEGSKA (reference sequence). Trimming took off 1 base at V and 0 bases at J, with 7 bases between the two ends. CDR3 nucleotides: TGCAGTGCTAGAGCGCGGCGCTCTGGGGCCAACGTCCTGACTTTC. Translated: CSARARRSGANVLTF.

V gene TRBV20-1 combines with J gene TRBJ2-7; TRBD2 matches 7 bases. The CDR3 runs 10 residues. J lost 7 bases, V lost 6 bases, and 3 bases had no gene match. Germline V gene data show CDR1 as DFQATT and CDR2 as SNEGSKA (reference sequence). The CDR3 is CSAQRDEQYF. CDR3 in DNA: TGCAGTGCCCAGCGGGATGAGCAGTACTTC.

The chain uses TRBV2 and TRBJ2-2; no definite D call. The germline V and J ends were trimmed by 0 bases and 6 bases, with 8 bases remaining between them. This CDR3 has 14 residues. Per the germline V gene, CDR1 is SNHLY and CDR2 is FYNNEI. In nucleotides, the CDR3 is TGTGCCAGCAGTGAAGCGCTTCGGCCCGGGGAGCTGTTTTTT. This sequence encodes CASSEALRPGELFF.

This rearrangement joins TRBV6-2 or TRBV6-3 to TRBJ1-2; 8 bases line up with TRBD1. The CDR3 runs 19 residues. V lost 7 bases, J lost 6 bases, and 25 bases stayed unmatched. The germline gives CDR1 MNHEY, CDR2 SVGEGT. The CDR3 bases are TGTGCCAGCACCGGCGTTCGCGAGGTCTCCGGACAGGGTAGAGATGGCTACACCTTC. Translation: CASTGVREVSGQGRDGYTF.

The V and J genes are TRBV29-1 and TRBJ2-7; possibly TRBD2 for D (6 bases). The V end was cut by 7 bases, the J end by 2 bases, with 12 bases between. The V gene's germline CDR1 is SQVTM and CDR2 ANQGSEA. The length of the CDR3 is 12 residues. CDR3 in DNA: TGCAGCGCGGCCGGGGGACCCTACGAGCAGTACTTC. As protein: CSAAGGPYEQYF.